This T cell receptor (beta chain) was documented in a study of tumor-infiltrating lymphocytes in primary liver carcinoma. Turning to the study itself: The patient group consisted of men and women aged 30 to 69 years.

CDR3 length: 15 amino acids. Trimming pared 1 base from V and 7 bases from J, leaving 13 bases between. Germline V CDR1 and CDR2: SGHAT, FQNNGV. For each extraction, RNA and DNA were obtained together from 20-30 mg of unsorted bulk tissue. Making TCR beta cDNA involved around 500 ng total RNA and a constant-region primer. Slightly modified ARM-PCR served as the procedure for the TCR beta libraries. These libraries came from three rounds of nested multiplex PCR. The opening two PCR rounds, approximately 10 cycles each, paired TRBV1-TRBV30 forward primers with a C-beta reverse primer. TCRdb re-called the multiplex PCR reads with MiXCR, one entry per CDR3 protein. The sample carries over 100,000 distinct CDR3 sequences, around 70% recorded once.

The material sequenced was tumor-adjacent normal liver tissue. This clonotype originated in a woman aged 55 to 70 with primary liver carcinoma and hepatitis B virus infection. The chain combines TRBV11-2 with TRBJ2-2; D is perhaps TRBD1 (6 bases). In DNA form, the CDR3 reads TGTGCCAGCAGCTTAGTGCCAGGGGCGCGCGGGGAGCTGTTTTTT. It translates to CASSLVPGARGELFF.